This TCR beta chain is drawn from a study of radiotherapy plus CTLA-4 blockade in lung cancer. The germline V gene has CDR1 SGHAT and CDR2 FQNNGV. The CDR3 covers 15 residues. V shed 0 bases and J shed 5 bases, with 13 bases lying between them. Sequenced by immunoSEQ multiplex PCR; TCRdb stores in-frame clones only, minus some. The table shows around 99,000 clones, with 70% to 90% occurring only once. This TCR was sampled from a human donor with non-small cell lung cancer that progressed on radiotherapy plus ipilimumab. The sequenced sample was peripheral blood, obtained from a patient treated with radiotherapy plus ipilimumab. J is TRBJ1-1 and V is TRBV11-2, with a weak D call TRBD1 (5 bases). The CDR3 nucleotides are TGTGCCAGCAGCTTAGATCAGGGAAGTTATACTGAAGCTTTCTTT. It translates to CASSLDQGSYTEAFF.